This TCR beta chain was captured in a study of blood T cell repertoires in COVID-19. V was cut by 2 bases and J by 4 bases, with 12 bases left in between. The CDR3 consists of 15 residues. Germline CDR1 SGHNT, CDR2 YYREEE (reference sequence). This clone was counted between two and nine times. The data were produced by immunoSEQ multiplex PCR, yet TCRdb's version contains in-frame clones alone and is incomplete. Seen here are 210,000 or so clones, roughly 89% observed once, and the top ten hold 0.5% to 0.75%. Sequencing input: peripheral blood. V is TRBV5-4 and J is TRBJ2-2, with TRBD2 as a possible D gene (5 bases). The TCR was taken from a man between 50 and 59 years old with acute or convalescent COVID-19. The CDR3 DNA follows: TGTGCCAGCAGCTTCGGAACCCGGGGCACCGGGGAGCTGTTTTTT. It codes for CASSFGTRGTGELFF.